The rows below give T cell receptor beta chains drawn from one sample of a study of blood T cells in healthy people across ages. Using its own MiXCR run on the 5' RACE reads, TCRdb lists one record per CDR3 protein. Of hundreds of thousands of distinct CDR3 sequences in the sample, 25% to 35% were seen once. Sequencing was carried out using blood. These receptors were obtained from a woman aged 80 or over in good health. The CDR3 runs from the conserved cysteine through the conserved F or W. A D gene is named only where the DNA matches it firmly. Some rows mark clone size as missing; the rest say once, few, many or name a class of expanded clone.

NA	many	TRBV6-1	TRBJ1-2	CASKGFVGYTF	TGTGCCAGCAAGGGATTCGTCGGCTACACCTTC
NA	many	TRBV6-5	TRBJ2-7	CASSHQTGRTYEQYF	TGTGCCAGCAGCCACCAAACGGGACGGACCTACGAGCAGTACTTC
TRBD2	NA	TRBV6-2/TRBV6-3	TRBJ2-5	CTSKPSGGTFQETQYF	TGTACCAGCAAACCTAGCGGGGGGACCTTCCAAGAGACCCAGTACTTC
NA	few	TRBV3-1	TRBJ2-2	CASSQVGRTLFF	TGTGCCAGCAGCCAAGTAGGACGGACGCTGTTTTTT
NA	few	TRBV3-1	TRBJ2-7	CASSQVQGIAQYF	TGTGCCAGCAGCCAAGTTCAGGGGATCGCGCAGTACTTC
NA	NA	TRBV7-2	TRBJ2-7	CASSPQGSGPYEQYF	TGTGCCAGCAGCCCCCAGGGGAGTGGCCCCTACGAGCAGTACTTC
TRBD1	NA	TRBV30	TRBJ1-2	CAWILRDRDYYGYTF	TGTGCCTGGATCCTCCGGGACAGGGATTACTATGGCTACACCTTC
TRBD2	many	TRBV7-9	TRBJ2-5	CASSPNSGAPQETQYF	TGTGCCAGCAGCCCTAATAGCGGGGCGCCTCAAGAGACCCAGTACTTC
NA	NA	TRBV5-1	TRBJ1-2	CASSLWGNYGYTF	TGCGCCAGCAGCTTGTGGGGAAACTATGGCTACACCTTC
TRBD1	NA	TRBV24-1	TRBJ1-2	CTTSDPLVGGHGYTF	TGTACCACCAGTGATCCCCTGGTAGGGGGCCATGGCTACACCTTC
NA	few	TRBV5-1	TRBJ2-2	CASSLAPTGIRAGELFF	TGCGCCAGCAGCTTGGCCCCCACAGGGATCAGGGCCGGGGAGCTGTTTTTT
TRBD1	NA	TRBV5-1	TRBJ2-7	CASSAHGTGGEQYF	TGCGCCAGCAGCGCCCACGGGACAGGGGGTGAGCAGTACTTC
TRBD1	many	TRBV6-2/TRBV6-3	TRBJ2-1	CASSYSIQGTQRLSYNEQFF	TGTGCCAGCAGTTACTCGATACAGGGGACCCAGCGGTTATCCTACAATGAGCAGTTCTTC
TRBD1	NA	TRBV19	TRBJ1-5	CASTSLRDRGNQPQHF	TGTGCCAGTACTTCTCTCCGGGACAGGGGAAATCAGCCCCAGCATTTT
NA	few	TRBV30	TRBJ2-7	CAWSVRTPREQYF	TGTGCCTGGAGTGTACGGACCCCAAGGGAGCAGTACTTC
TRBD2	NA	TRBV20-1	TRBJ2-3	CSARVPSGFTDTQYF	TGCAGTGCTAGAGTCCCTAGCGGTTTCACAGATACGCAGTATTTT
NA	many	TRBV29-1	TRBJ2-7	CSVIKGGSYEQYF	TGCAGCGTAATAAAGGGGGGATCCTACGAGCAGTACTTC
NA	many	TRBV4-3	TRBJ1-2	CASSQDWVGRVGSDYGYTF	TGCGCCAGCAGCCAAGATTGGGTCGGCCGAGTCGGCAGCGACTATGGCTACACCTTC
NA	NA	TRBV6-5	TRBJ1-2	CASSYRPDRIIFYGYTF	TGTGCCAGCAGTTACCGTCCGGACAGAATCATCTTCTATGGCTACACCTTC
NA	many	TRBV27	TRBJ2-1	CASSLSMLNSNGPYNEQFF	TGTGCCAGCAGTTTATCGATGCTCAACTCAAACGGCCCCTACAATGAGCAGTTCTTC
NA	NA	TRBV19	TRBJ1-1	CASSWGSMNTEAFF	TGTGCCAGTAGTTGGGGGAGTATGAACACTGAAGCTTTCTTT
NA	NA	TRBV19	TRBJ2-5	CASRAGETQYF	TGTGCCAGTAGGGCGGGAGAGACCCAGTACTTC
TRBD1	NA	TRBV20-1	TRBJ2-3	CSATPGQGPSTDTQYF	TGCAGTGCGACGCCGGGACAGGGGCCTAGCACAGATACGCAGTATTTT
NA	once	TRBV7-2	TRBJ2-1	CASTPDGGKQFF	TGTGCCAGCACGCCCGACGGGGGAAAGCAGTTCTTC
TRBD2	NA	TRBV3-1	TRBJ2-1	CASSWSSGGAGNEQFF	TGTGCCAGCAGCTGGTCTAGCGGGGGGGCGGGGAATGAGCAGTTCTTC
NA	NA	TRBV29-1	TRBJ1-2	CSVGGTGYTF	TGCAGCGTGGGTGGGACAGGCTACACCTTC
TRBD1	NA	TRBV27	TRBJ1-2	CASSLSDRGYGYTF	TGTGCCAGCAGTTTATCGGACAGGGGCTATGGCTACACCTTC
NA	NA	TRBV6-5	TRBJ2-5	CASSGDGGTETQYF	TGTGCCAGCAGTGGGGACGGGGGAACGGAGACCCAGTACTTC
TRBD1	NA	TRBV20-1	TRBJ2-1	CSARVPTGGSYNEQFF	TGCAGTGCTAGAGTCCCGACAGGGGGCTCCTACAATGAGCAGTTCTTC
NA	once	TRBV15	TRBJ2-1	CATSRDRSARNEQFF	TGTGCCACCAGCAGAGATAGATCGGCTCGCAATGAGCAGTTCTTC
TRBD2	NA	TRBV7-6	TRBJ2-5	CASSRRSLAGDEQYF	TGTGCCAGCAGCCGGAGGTCACTAGCGGGGGATGAGCAGTACTTC
NA	many	TRBV5-1	TRBJ2-3	CASSLWGGQTDTQYF	TGCGCCAGCAGCTTGTGGGGGGGCCAGACAGATACGCAGTATTTT
NA	many	TRBV6-5	TRBJ2-5	CASSPWGQRGETQYF	TGTGCCAGCAGTCCCTGGGGTCAACGAGGAGAGACCCAGTACTTC
NA	many	TRBV5-1	TRBJ1-1	CASSLSLMNTEAFF	TGCGCCAGCAGCTTGTCGCTTATGAACACTGAAGCTTTCTTT
NA	NA	TRBV6-5	TRBJ1-6	CASRRGVSYNSPLHF	TGTGCCAGCAGAAGGGGGGTATCCTATAATTCACCCCTCCACTTT
NA	many	TRBV27	TRBJ2-5	CASSLGLRGKETQYF	TGTGCCAGCAGCTTGGGATTAAGAGGAAAAGAGACCCAGTACTTC
NA	once	TRBV21-1	TRBJ2-7	CASSEAGSGHRNGEQYF	TGTGCCAGCAGCGAAGCAGGCTCAGGGCACCGGAACGGCGAGCAGTACTTC
TRBD1	NA	TRBV6-1	TRBJ2-2	CASSGWDRGVTGELFF	TGTGCCAGCAGTGGATGGGACAGGGGGGTCACCGGGGAGCTGTTTTTT
NA	many	TRBV29-1	TRBJ1-1	CSVTRLEAFF	TGCAGCGTTACGAGATTAGAAGCTTTCTTT
NA	NA	TRBV6-4	TRBJ2-7	CASSDGPSYEQYF	TGTGCCAGCAGTGATGGGCCCTCCTACGAGCAGTACTTC
NA	NA	TRBV5-5	TRBJ2-1	CAIATLGPLYNEQFF	TGTGCCATCGCAACACTAGGTCCCCTATACAATGAGCAGTTCTTC
NA	few	TRBV6-1	TRBJ1-5	CASSEEWGRGNQPQHF	TGTGCCAGCAGTGAAGAGTGGGGGAGGGGCAATCAGCCCCAGCATTTT
NA	many	TRBV20-1	TRBJ2-7	CSARDRASYEQYF	TGCAGTGCTAGAGATCGAGCCTCCTACGAGCAGTACTTC
NA	NA	TRBV20-1	TRBJ1-3	CSALTGHTGNTIYF	TGCAGTGCTCTAACAGGGCATACTGGAAACACCATATATTTT
TRBD2	NA	TRBV25-1	TRBJ2-1	CASSEAPKLAGYNEQFF	TGTGCCAGCAGTGAAGCCCCCAAGCTAGCGGGGTACAATGAGCAGTTCTTC
NA	many	TRBV6-2/TRBV6-3	TRBJ1-5	CASSYSSGISNQPQHF	TGTGCCAGCAGTTACTCGAGCGGGATTAGCAATCAGCCCCAGCATTTT
NA	NA	TRBV5-6	TRBJ2-3	CASSSQLVGAPRVQYF	TGTGCCAGCAGCTCCCAACTAGTGGGGGCCCCAAGGGTGCAGTATTTT
NA	medium-sized	TRBV5-6	TRBJ2-1	CASSLVGKYNEQFF	TGTGCCAGCAGCTTGGTTGGCAAATACAATGAGCAGTTCTTC
NA	many	TRBV3-1	TRBJ1-1	CASTIYTENTEAFF	TGTGCCAGCACCATATACACCGAGAACACTGAAGCTTTCTTT
NA	NA	TRBV6-2/TRBV6-3	TRBJ2-1	CASSYSPLGGLYNEQFF	TGTGCCAGCAGTTACTCGCCCCTGGGGGGGCTCTACAATGAGCAGTTCTTC
TRBD1	few	TRBV20-1	TRBJ1-5	CSARTGPQHYQPQHF	TGCAGTGCTAGGACAGGGCCGCAACACTATCAGCCCCAGCATTTT
NA	few	TRBV5-1	TRBJ2-5	CAGNLGTLQETQYF	TGCGCCGGCAATTTGGGGACATTACAAGAGACCCAGTACTTC
NA	few	TRBV20-1	TRBJ1-2	CSAWQPANGYTF	TGCAGTGCATGGCAGCCTGCTAATGGCTACACCTTC
TRBD2	many	TRBV4-1	TRBJ2-1	CASSQDHWTSGDRYNEQFF	TGCGCCAGCAGCCAAGATCATTGGACTAGCGGGGACAGATACAATGAGCAGTTCTTC
TRBD1	NA	TRBV7-6	TRBJ2-1	CVSSLEQGTYEQFF	TGTGTCAGCAGCTTAGAACAGGGGACCTACGAGCAGTTCTTC
TRBD1	NA	TRBV7-9	TRBJ2-1	CASSYRDRGNEQFF	TGTGCCAGCAGCTACCGGGACAGGGGCAATGAGCAGTTCTTC